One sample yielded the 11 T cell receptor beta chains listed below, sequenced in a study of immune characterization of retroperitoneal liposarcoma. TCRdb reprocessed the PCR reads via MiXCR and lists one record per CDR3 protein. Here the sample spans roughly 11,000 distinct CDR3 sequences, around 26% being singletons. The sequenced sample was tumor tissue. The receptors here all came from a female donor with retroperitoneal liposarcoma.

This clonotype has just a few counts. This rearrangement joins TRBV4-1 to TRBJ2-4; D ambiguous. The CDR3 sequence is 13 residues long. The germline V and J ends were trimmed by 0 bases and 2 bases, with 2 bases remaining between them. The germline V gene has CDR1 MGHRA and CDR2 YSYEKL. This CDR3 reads CASSQETKNIQYF. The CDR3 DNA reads TGCGCCAGCAGCCAAGAGACCAAAAACATTCAGTACTTC.

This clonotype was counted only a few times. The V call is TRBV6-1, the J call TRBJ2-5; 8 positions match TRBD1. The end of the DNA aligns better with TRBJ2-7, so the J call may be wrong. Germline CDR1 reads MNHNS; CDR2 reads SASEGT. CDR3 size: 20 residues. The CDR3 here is CASEREGWTGRVKAAYEQYF. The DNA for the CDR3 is TGTGCCAGCGAGAGGGAAGGTTGGACAGGGCGGGTCAAAGCGGCCTACGAGCAGTACTTC.

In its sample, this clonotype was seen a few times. This CDR3 reads CASSYPTRGQGSDTQYF. In DNA, the CDR3 is TGTGCCAGCAGTTACCCAACACGCGGACAGGGATCAGATACGCAGTATTTT. The V call is TRBV6-6, the J call TRBJ2-3; 8 bases align to TRBD1. V lost 2 bases and J lost 4; bases outside the gene matches: 11. This CDR3 has 17 residues. Germline assignment: CDR1 MNHNY and CDR2 SVGAGI (reference sequence).

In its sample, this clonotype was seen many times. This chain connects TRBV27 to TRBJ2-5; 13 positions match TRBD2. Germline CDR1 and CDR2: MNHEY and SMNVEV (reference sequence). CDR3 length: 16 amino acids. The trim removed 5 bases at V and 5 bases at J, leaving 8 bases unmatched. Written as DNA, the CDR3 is TGTGCCAGCAGTACGGGACTAGCGGGAAGGGGGGAGACCCAGTACTTC. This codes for CASSTGLAGRGETQYF.

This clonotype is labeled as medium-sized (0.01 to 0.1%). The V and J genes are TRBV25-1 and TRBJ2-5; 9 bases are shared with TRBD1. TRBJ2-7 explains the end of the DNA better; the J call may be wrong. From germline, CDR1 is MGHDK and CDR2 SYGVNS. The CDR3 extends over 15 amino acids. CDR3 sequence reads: CASSDPGQGAHEQYF. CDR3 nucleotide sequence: TGTGCCAGCAGTGATCCGGGACAGGGTGCCCACGAGCAGTACTTC.

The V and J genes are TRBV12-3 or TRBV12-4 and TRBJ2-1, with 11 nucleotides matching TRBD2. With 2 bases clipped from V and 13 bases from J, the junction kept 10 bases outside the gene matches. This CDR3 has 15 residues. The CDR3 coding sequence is TGTGCCAGCAGTTTACAGCTAGCGGGAGGAGAGACCCAGTTCTTC. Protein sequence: CASSLQLAGGETQFF.

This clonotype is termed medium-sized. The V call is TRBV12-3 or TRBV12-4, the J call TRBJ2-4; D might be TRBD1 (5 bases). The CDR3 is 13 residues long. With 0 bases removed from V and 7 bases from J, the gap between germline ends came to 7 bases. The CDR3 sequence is CASSLAGLNIQYF. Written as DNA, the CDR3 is TGTGCCAGCAGTTTAGCGGGGCTTAACATTCAGTACTTC.

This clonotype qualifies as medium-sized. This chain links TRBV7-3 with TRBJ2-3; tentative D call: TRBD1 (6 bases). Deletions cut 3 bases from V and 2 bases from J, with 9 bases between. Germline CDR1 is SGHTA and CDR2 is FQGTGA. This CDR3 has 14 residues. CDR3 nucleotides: TGTGCCAGCAGCTTTCAGGGGAACACAGATACGCAGTATTTT. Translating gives CASSFQGNTDTQYF.

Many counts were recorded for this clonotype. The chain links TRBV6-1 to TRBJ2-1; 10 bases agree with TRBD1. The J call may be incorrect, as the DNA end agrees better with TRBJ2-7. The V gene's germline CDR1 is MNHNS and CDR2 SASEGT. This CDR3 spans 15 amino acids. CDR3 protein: CASRPGQGSGNEQYF. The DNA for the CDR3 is TGTGCCAGCAGGCCGGGACAGGGGAGCGGCAATGAGCAGTACTTC.

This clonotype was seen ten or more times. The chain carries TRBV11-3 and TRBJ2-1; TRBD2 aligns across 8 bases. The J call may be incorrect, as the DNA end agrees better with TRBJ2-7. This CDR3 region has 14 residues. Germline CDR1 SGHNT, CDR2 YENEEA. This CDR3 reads CASSIPGGNYEQYF. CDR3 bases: TGTGCCAGCAGCATTCCGGGAGGGAACTACGAGCAGTACTTC.

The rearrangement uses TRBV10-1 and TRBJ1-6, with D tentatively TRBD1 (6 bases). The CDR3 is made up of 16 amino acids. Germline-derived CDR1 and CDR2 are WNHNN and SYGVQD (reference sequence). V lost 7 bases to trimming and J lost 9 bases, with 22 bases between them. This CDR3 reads CASMLREGGEGSPLHF. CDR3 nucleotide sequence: TGCGCCAGCATGCTCCGTGAGGGGGGGGAAGGTTCACCCCTCCACTTT.